This T cell receptor beta chain came from a study of cytomegalovirus exposure and HLA in healthy donors. V dropped 2 bases and J dropped 1 base, with 19 bases sitting between them. The CDR3 has 18 amino acids. In germline, CDR1 is KGHSH, CDR2 LQKENI. Whole-study findings and limits: The study put under 200 TCR beta chains on its list as cytomegalovirus-associated.

Regarding this clone: Its cognate antigen is unknown.

PCR used 60 Vbeta primers and 13 Jbeta primers. Measured with immunoSEQ multiplex PCR; TCRdb has only the in-frame clones, and not every one. Of more than 200,000 clones in the sample, 83% are singletons; the top ten hold more than 1.3%. All the people who gave samples were healthy bone marrow donors. The receptor's source is a girl between 5 and 17 years old in good health and CMV-seronegative. The material sequenced was PBMCs. This rearrangement joins TRBV18 to TRBJ2-3; D is possibly TRBD1 (6 bases). CDR3 in amino acids: CASSPIFLSEGGTDTQYF. The CDR3 DNA follows: TGTGCCAGCTCACCAATTTTCCTTTCCGAGGGGGGCACAGATACGCAGTATTTT.